These T cell receptor beta chains were read from a single sample in a study of CD8 T cells in ankylosing spondylitis. TCRdb passed the 5' RACE reads through MiXCR, listing each CDR3 protein once. The table lists about 210,000 distinct CDR3 sequences, just under 7.5% of them singletons. The sequencing sample was made of blood, either unsorted or a sorted T cell fraction (not recorded which). These receptors all stem from a male donor with ankylosing spondylitis. Both conserved end residues are trimmed from each CDR3. Size is stated for part of the rows, as once, few or many counts, or as a class when the clone is expanded.

>many|TRBV10-3|TRBJ1-1
AISQGNTEAF
>few|TRBV27|TRBJ2-7
ASSPGQVDAYEQY
>many|TRBV2|TRBJ1-2
ASAQGAYGYT
>.|TRBV29-1|TRBJ1-2
SVGVTGYGYT
>many|TRBV7-2|TRBJ2-2
ASSITSGTNTGELF
>few|TRBV7-2|TRBJ1-5
ASSSTGWGNQPQH
>many|TRBV20-1|TRBJ2-7
SAPLEDPSYEQY
>many|TRBV3-1|TRBJ2-1
ASSQGGLLRPRDDLSYNEQF
>many|TRBV4-3|TRBJ2-7
ASSVRDRGHEQY
>.|TRBV6-2/TRBV6-3|TRBJ2-6
ASTRGPGANVLT
>many|TRBV15|TRBJ1-5
ATSRDWGAGGNQPQH
>few|TRBV21-1|TRBJ2-7
ASSKRTQRSYEQY
>many|TRBV7-6|TRBJ2-3
ASSAAGGLSTDTQY
>.|TRBV20-1|TRBJ1-2
SARREGARGYT
>many|TRBV9|TRBJ1-4
ASSGGGVGEKLF
>few|TRBV20-1|TRBJ1-4
SARPTRDSGNEKLF
>many|TRBV7-9|TRBJ2-5
ASSHDWATTQETQY
>many|TRBV6-1|TRBJ1-1
ASSGRAGNTEAF
>few|TRBV27|TRBJ1-1
ASRLESYLNTEAF
>few|TRBV10-3|TRBJ2-3
AISESRLASTDTQY
>.|TRBV6-5|TRBJ1-5
ASSYSIGQPQH
>many|TRBV11-2|TRBJ2-1
ASSFGGPNEQF
>many|TRBV19|TRBJ2-7
ASSPGTTYEQY
>many|TRBV10-3|TRBJ2-5
AISDQDRDQETQY
>few|TRBV10-3|TRBJ1-5
ASGMTDQPQH
>many|TRBV29-1|TRBJ2-7
SVGTGGTYEQY
>few|TRBV27|TRBJ2-7
ASRGTTTYEQY
>many|TRBV5-1|TRBJ2-7
ASSTGQTPYEQY
>many|TRBV4-3|TRBJ2-5
ASSQDLEETQY
>many|TRBV4-2|TRBJ2-7
ASSQTTGYSYEQY
>many|TRBV20-1|TRBJ2-5
SARGIGGLVPRETQY
>many|TRBV9|TRBJ2-6
ASSPPVNHVLT
>few|TRBV4-3|TRBJ2-5
ASSQDGTGTETQY
>few|TRBV5-1|TRBJ2-5
ASSWMGQQETQY
>many|TRBV10-3|TRBJ1-1
AIRDSNTEAF
>few|TRBV28|TRBJ2-1
ASSRDLLSYYNEQF
>many|TRBV12-3/TRBV12-4|TRBJ2-7
ASSLAGKSSYEQY
>.|TRBV14|TRBJ1-1
ASSQEWRGRLSRDTEAF
>few|TRBV27|TRBJ2-3
ASSSRLAGRTDTQY
>.|TRBV20-1|TRBJ2-5
SARDPNSFQETQY
>.|TRBV5-1|TRBJ2-2
ASSLAGVLF
>many|TRBV5-1|TRBJ1-1
ASSLAKGTEAF
>many|TRBV4-2|TRBJ2-7
ASSSTSGRGEQY
>few|TRBV5-1|TRBJ2-1
ASSLVTGFHEQF
>many|TRBV12-3/TRBV12-4|TRBJ1-1
ASSLDGGTEAF
>many|TRBV15|TRBJ2-2
ATSRSLAPGTGELF
>.|TRBV7-9|TRBJ2-5
ASSAGGGRIKTQY
>few|TRBV27|TRBJ1-1
ASGGGPTEAF
>many|TRBV28|TRBJ2-7
ASSIYRQGAYEQY
>.|TRBV11-2|TRBJ2-4
ASTDRKNIQY
>many|TRBV4-2|TRBJ2-5
ASSLGDISETQY